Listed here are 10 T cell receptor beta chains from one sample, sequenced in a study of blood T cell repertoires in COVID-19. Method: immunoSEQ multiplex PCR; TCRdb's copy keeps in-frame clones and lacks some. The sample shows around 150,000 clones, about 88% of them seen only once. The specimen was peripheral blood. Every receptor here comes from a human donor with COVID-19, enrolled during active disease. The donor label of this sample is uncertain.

Written as DNA, the CDR3 is TGCGCCAGCACCTCTATCCCGGGACAGGGACTGAACACTGAAGCTTTCTTT. Its protein product is CASTSIPGQGLNTEAFF. J is TRBJ1-1 and V is TRBV10-2; 9 bases match TRBD1. Germline values: CDR1 WSHSY, CDR2 SAAADI. The CDR3 runs 17 residues. V lost 7 bases, J lost 0 bases, and 12 bases stayed unmatched.

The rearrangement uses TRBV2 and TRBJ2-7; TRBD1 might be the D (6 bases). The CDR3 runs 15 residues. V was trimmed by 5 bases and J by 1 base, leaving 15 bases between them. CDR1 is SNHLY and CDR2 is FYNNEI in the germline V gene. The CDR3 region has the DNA TGTGCCAGCAGTCAGGGGCTTGGCGGATCCTACGAGCAGTACTTC. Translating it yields CASSQGLGGSYEQYF. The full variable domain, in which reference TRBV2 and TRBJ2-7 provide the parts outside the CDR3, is EPEVTQTPSHQVTQMGQEVILRCVPISNHLYFYWYRQILGQKVEFLVSFYNNEISEKSEIFDDQFSVERPDGSNFTLKIRSTKLEDSAMYFCASSQGLGGSYEQYFGPGTRLTVT.

The CDR3 sequence: CASSFDGGAETQYF. CDR3 in DNA: TGTGCCAGCAGCTTTGACGGGGGGGCTGAGACCCAGTACTTC. The J gene is TRBJ2-5, the V gene TRBV7-9; 8 nucleotides agree with TRBD2. Unmatched junction bases numbered 5, after V lost 3 bases and J lost 5 bases. This CDR3 comprises 14 residues. Germline CDR1 SEHNR, CDR2 FQNEAQ (reference sequence). The full variable domain, completed using reference TRBV7-9 and TRBJ2-5, is DTGVSQNPRHKITKRGQNVTFRCDPISEHNRLYWYRQTLGQGPEFLTYFQNEAQLEKSRLLSDRFSAERPKGSFSTLEIQRTEQGDSAMYLCASSFDGGAETQYFGPGTRLLVL.

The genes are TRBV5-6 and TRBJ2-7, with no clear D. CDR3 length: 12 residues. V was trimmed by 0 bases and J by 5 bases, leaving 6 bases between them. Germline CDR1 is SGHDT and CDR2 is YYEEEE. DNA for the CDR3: TGTGCCAGCAGCTTGGCTGGGCACGAGCAGTACTTC. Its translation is CASSLAGHEQYF.

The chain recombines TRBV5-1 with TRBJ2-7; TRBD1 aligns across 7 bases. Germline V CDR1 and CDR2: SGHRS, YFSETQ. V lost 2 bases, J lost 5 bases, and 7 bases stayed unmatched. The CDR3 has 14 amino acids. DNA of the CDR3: TGCGCCAGCAGCTTTGGGACAGCAAATGACGAGCAGTACTTC. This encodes CASSFGTANDEQYF. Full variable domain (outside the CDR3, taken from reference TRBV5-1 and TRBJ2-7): KAGVTQTPRYLIKTRGQQVTLSCSPISGHRSVSWYQQTPGQGLQFLFEYFSETQRNKGNFPGRFSGRQFSNSRSEMNVSTLELGDSALYLCASSFGTANDEQYFGPGTRLTVT.

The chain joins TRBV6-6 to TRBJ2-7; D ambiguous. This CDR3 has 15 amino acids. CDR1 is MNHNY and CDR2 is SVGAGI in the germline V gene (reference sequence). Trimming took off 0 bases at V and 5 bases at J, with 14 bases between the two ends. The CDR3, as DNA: TGTGCCAGCAGTTACTCGGGTGGCGGTTTAAACGAGCAGTACTTC. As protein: CASSYSGGGLNEQYF.

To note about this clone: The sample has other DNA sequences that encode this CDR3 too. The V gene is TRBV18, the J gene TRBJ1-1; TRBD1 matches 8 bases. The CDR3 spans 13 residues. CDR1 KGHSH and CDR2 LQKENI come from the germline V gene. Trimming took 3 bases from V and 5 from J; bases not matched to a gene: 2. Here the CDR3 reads CASSPRQGTEAFF. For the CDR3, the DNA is TGTGCCAGCTCACCCCGACAGGGGACTGAAGCTTTCTTT.

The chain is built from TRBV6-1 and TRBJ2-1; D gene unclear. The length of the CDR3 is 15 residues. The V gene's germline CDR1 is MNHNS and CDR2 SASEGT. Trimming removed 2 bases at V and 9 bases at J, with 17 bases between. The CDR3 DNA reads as TGTGCCAGCAGTGAAATTGGCGGTCCACGGAGTGAGCAGTTCTTC. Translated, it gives CASSEIGGPRSEQFF.

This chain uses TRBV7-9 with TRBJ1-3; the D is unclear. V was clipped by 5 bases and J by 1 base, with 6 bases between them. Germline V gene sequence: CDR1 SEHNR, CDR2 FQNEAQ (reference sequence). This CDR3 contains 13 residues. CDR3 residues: CASSLQSGNTIYF. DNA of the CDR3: TGTGCCAGCAGCCTCCAGTCTGGAAACACCATATATTTT.

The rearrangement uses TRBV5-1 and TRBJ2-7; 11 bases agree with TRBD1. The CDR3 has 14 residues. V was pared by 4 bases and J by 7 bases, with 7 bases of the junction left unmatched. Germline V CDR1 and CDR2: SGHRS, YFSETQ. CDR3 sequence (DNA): TGCGCCAGCAGCCCTGGACAGGGGGCTTGGGAGCAGTACTTC. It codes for CASSPGQGAWEQYF.